One T cell receptor beta chain is described in this entry. The table lists this clonotype with many counts. No antigen is known for it. Within one base of it there is no much larger clone, and no base qualities were kept. The CDR3 sequence holds 16 residues, the cysteine and phenylalanine included. The CDR3 DNA has 48 bases and is translated from base 1. V loses 5 bases of germline sequence and J loses 2 bases, and the interval between the two ends is 19 bases. CDR1 is given as DFQATT and CDR2 as SNEGSKA, both from the germline V gene (reference sequence). Ficoll-Paque density gradient centrifugation was used to isolate PBMCs. The data originate from a study of T-cell memory formation after mild COVID-19 (TCRdb year 2021). Study-wide context: TCR sequence clusters from the two donors were found to be largely donor specific. T-cell clones expanding and contracting after mild COVID-19 in a couple of donors were tracked by longitudinal TCRalpha and TCRbeta repertoire sequencing. The cohort was made up of two young adult volunteers, one female and one male, who were previously healthy. Beyond this particular receptor, the publication reports: Only a couple of mild cases were covered in the study, and larger cohorts including severe cases with pre-infection samples were considered necessary. Some responding clones were detected in pre-infection memory, which suggested that pre-existing cross-reactive memory T cells had joined the SARS-CoV-2 response. Clones that contracted from day 15 to 85 showed balanced CD4/CD8 phenotypes, whereas a second wave of clones that expanded from day 15 to 37 leaned towards CD4+. Contracting CD4+ clones were found mainly in CM and EM memory subsets, while CD8+ clones were enriched in EMRA. SARS-CoV-2 specificity was not confirmed for the second-wave clones peaking on day 37.

The listed sequencing device is Illumina NovaSeq 6000. cDNA libraries for TCRalpha and TCRbeta were prepared by 5'RACE using constant-segment primers, with sample barcodes and unique molecular identifiers added. RNA was extracted from every sample with Trizol reagent. Amplification of the libraries took two PCR steps, and the second step added a second sample barcode plus Illumina TruSeq adapters. The libraries were sequenced on an Illumina NovaSeq using 2 x 150 bp paired-end reads. As for how the authors treated the data: With migec v1.2.7, reads were demultiplexed and then collapsed into UMI-guided consensus sequences. Using mixcr v2.1.11, UMI consensuses were aligned to TRA and TRB V and J templates and then assembled into clonotypes. Expanded or contracted clonotypes were those called significant by both edgeR and NoisET, with noise models trained on biological replicates. For edgeR calls, the thresholds were a false discovery rate-adjusted p below 0.01 and a log2 fold-change of 1. As an exploratory analysis of dynamics, max-normalized trajectories of the 1000 most abundant clonotypes were examined with PCA combined with hierarchical clustering. Each responding clone was given a CD4 or CD8 phenotype based on the CD4+ and CD8+ repertoires, which had been sequenced separately. The public reads were reanalyzed by TCRdb: fastp trimming at Q25, MiXCR alignment, in-frame beta chains only. CDR3 protein duplicates are merged, each entry listing the most common genes and DNA. The V and J calls and clone size come from TCRdb's table, not from the authors' own analysis. Here the sample has 400,000 to 500,000 distinct CDR3 sequences; around 18% occur a single time. The leading ten clones occupy 8.4% of the sample.

This TCR came from an adult woman who had mild COVID-19 (a few samples of this study predate the infection). The sample titles of this study are shuffled in the database, so cell type and time point are left out; the donor was told from shared clones. Rearrangement joined TRBV20-1 to TRBJ1-5; a weak D assignment points to TRBD1 (6 bases agree). Sequenced: PBMCs or a T cell subset sorted from them (not recorded which). The sequenced DNA is TGCAGTGCTCAGCACGGGACAAGGCTCGGCAATCAGCCCCAGCATTTT. This sequence encodes CSAQHGTRLGNQPQHF.